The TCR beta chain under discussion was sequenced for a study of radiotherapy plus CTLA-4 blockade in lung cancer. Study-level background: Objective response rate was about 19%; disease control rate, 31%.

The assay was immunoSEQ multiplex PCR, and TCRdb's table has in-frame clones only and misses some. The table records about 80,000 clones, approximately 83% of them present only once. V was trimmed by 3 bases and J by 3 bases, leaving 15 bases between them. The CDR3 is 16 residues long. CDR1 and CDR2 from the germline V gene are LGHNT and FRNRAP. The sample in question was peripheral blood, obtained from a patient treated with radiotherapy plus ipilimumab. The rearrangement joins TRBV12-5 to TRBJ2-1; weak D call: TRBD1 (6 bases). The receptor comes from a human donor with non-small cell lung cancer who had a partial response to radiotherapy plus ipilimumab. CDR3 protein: CASGFLRDNYYNEQFF. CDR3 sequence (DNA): TGTGCTAGTGGTTTCCTCCGGGACAACTACTACAATGAGCAGTTCTTC.